This TCR beta chain was observed in a study of blood T cell repertoires in COVID-19. The CDR3 is made up of 14 amino acids. Germline-derived CDR1 and CDR2 are LGHDT and YNNKEL (reference sequence). Germline trimming cut 1 base from V and 3 bases from J; bases unmatched to any gene: 0. Assay: immunoSEQ multiplex PCR; the TCRdb copy retains only in-frame clones and omits some. This table has some 330,000 clones, roughly nine tenths appearing once. The TCR comes from a woman aged 25 to 45 with COVID-19, enrolled during active disease. The sequencing sample was made of peripheral blood. The V gene is TRBV3-1 (or the pseudogene TRBV3-2), the J gene TRBJ2-7, with 10 bases lining up with TRBD1. The CDR3 DNA follows: TGTGCCAGCAGCCAAGGGACAGGGGGCTACGAGCAGTACGTC. It yields the protein CASSQGTGGYEQYV.